This entry lists 21 T cell receptor beta chains sequenced from one sample in a study of cytomegalovirus exposure and HLA in healthy donors. The PCR had 60 Vbeta and 13 Jbeta primers. Profiling relied on immunoSEQ multiplex PCR, and the TCRdb table lists in-frame clones only, not all of them. The sample consists of some 110,000 clones, 50% to 75% of them appearing once. The material sequenced was PBMCs. These receptors came from a middle-aged woman in good health and CMV-seropositive.

V gene TRBV2 combines with J gene TRBJ1-1, with 8 bases fitting TRBD1. In germline, CDR1 is SNHLY, CDR2 FYNNEI. The CDR3 has 14 amino acids. Unmatched junction bases numbered 7, after V lost 7 bases and J lost 3 bases. CDR3 coding DNA: TGTGCCAGCACAGGACAGGGTTTGGACACTGAAGCTTTCTTT. It is translated as CASTGQGLDTEAFF. Full variable domain (rest looked up from reference TRBV2 and TRBJ1-1): EPEVTQTPSHQVTQMGQEVILRCVPISNHLYFYWYRQILGQKVEFLVSFYNNEISEKSEIFDDQFSVERPDGSNFTLKIRSTKLEDSAMYFCASTGQGLDTEAFFGQGTRLTVV.

The J gene is TRBJ2-7, the V gene TRBV19; TRBD2 aligns across 10 bases. V dropped 5 bases and J dropped 3; count of bases not matched to a gene: 7. The CDR3 runs to 15 residues. Germline CDR1 reads LNHDA; CDR2 reads SQIVND (reference sequence). The CDR3 loop reads CASSVSGLANYEQYF. CDR3 DNA sequence: TGTGCCAGTAGTGTTTCGGGACTAGCGAACTACGAGCAGTACTTC.

The chain is built from TRBV19 and TRBJ2-5, with TRBD2 as a possible D gene (5 bases). This CDR3 spans 14 amino acids. V dropped 9 bases and J dropped 1 base, with 15 bases sitting between them. CDR1 and CDR2 (germline): LNHDA, SQIVND (reference sequence). The CDR3 nucleotides read TGTGCCAGCAACCTCGCGGGTGCCCAAGAGACCCAGTACTTC. This codes for CASNLAGAQETQYF.

This clone was seen just once. The chain carries TRBV6-5 and TRBJ1-2, with D possibly being TRBD1 (5 bases). CDR1 is MNHEY, CDR2 SVGAGI, per germline. The V and J ends lost 3 bases and 7 bases respectively, with 15 bases between them. This CDR3 has 14 amino acids. This chain's CDR3 is CASSYGGELGGYTF. Here the CDR3 DNA reads TGTGCCAGCAGTTATGGGGGGGAGTTGGGTGGCTACACCTTC.

This clone was detected only a few times. The chain employs TRBV11-3 and TRBJ2-7, with 9 bases fitting TRBD1. CDR3 length: 16 residues. V shed 3 bases, J shed 1 base, and the junction held 7 bases outside the gene matches. In germline, CDR1 is SGHNT, CDR2 YENEEA. CDR3 in amino acids: CASSLEQTGGSYEQYF. In nucleotides, the CDR3 is TGTGCCAGCAGCTTGGAACAGACAGGGGGTTCCTACGAGCAGTACTTC.

This chain uses TRBV27 with TRBJ1-1, with no clear D. Germline CDR1 MNHEY, CDR2 SMNVEV (reference sequence). The CDR3 runs to 16 residues. Deletions cut 3 bases from V and 0 bases from J, with 14 bases between. CDR3 sequence reads: CASSFLRENMNTEAFF. The CDR3, as DNA: TGTGCCAGCAGTTTCCTGAGGGAAAACATGAACACTGAAGCTTTCTTT.

This CDR3 is CASSRWTGIPSGNTIYF. In DNA form, the CDR3 reads TGTGCCAGTAGTCGGTGGACAGGGATCCCCTCTGGAAACACCATATATTTT. The chain is built from TRBV19 and TRBJ1-3, with 8 nucleotides matching TRBD1. The CDR3 is 17 residues long. Germline CDR1 and CDR2: LNHDA and SQIVND (reference sequence). V was clipped by 5 bases and J by 0 bases; unmatched bases: 9.

This clone was recorded at least ten times. This rearrangement joins TRBV6-6 to TRBJ1-1; 7 bases match TRBD1. This CDR3 contains 15 residues. Germline V gene data show CDR1 as MNHNY and CDR2 as SVGAGI (reference sequence). J gave up 4 bases and V 2 bases, and 7 bases lay outside the gene matches. The CDR3 sequence is CASSYRTGVITEAFF. CDR3 in DNA: TGTGCCAGCAGTTACCGTACAGGGGTGATCACTGAAGCTTTCTTT.

This chain links TRBV9 with TRBJ2-3; TRBD1 might be the D (5 bases). CDR1 and CDR2 (germline): SGDLS, YYNGEE. The CDR3 covers 14 residues. V was cut by 6 bases and J by 6 bases, with 17 bases left in between. The CDR3 sequence: CASNLGKGADTQYF. DNA of the CDR3: TGTGCCAGCAACCTGGGGAAAGGGGCGGATACGCAGTATTTT.

The sample holds one count of this clone. The chain has TRBV19 and TRBJ2-3; TRBD1 matches 8 bases. V lost 1 base to trimming and J lost 1 base; unmatched junction nucleotides: 4. Germline assignment: CDR1 LNHDA and CDR2 SQIVND (reference sequence). The CDR3 totals 16 residues. This chain's CDR3 is CASSIGQGAGTDTQYF. The CDR3, as DNA: TGTGCCAGTAGTATAGGCCAGGGGGCTGGCACAGATACGCAGTATTTT.

The rearrangement uses TRBV9 and TRBJ2-7; possible D gene TRBD1, 5 bases. Germline assignment: CDR1 SGDLS and CDR2 YYNGEE. The CDR3 is made up of 15 amino acids. The germline V and J ends were trimmed by 0 bases and 2 bases, with 12 bases remaining between them. DNA of the CDR3: TGTGCCAGCAGCGTAGGGCAGGGTAGTGCCTACGAGCAGTACTTC. This encodes CASSVGQGSAYEQYF.

The chain carries TRBV6-1 and TRBJ2-3; the match to TRBD2 covers 14 bases. V was clipped by 5 bases and J by 4 bases; unmatched bases: 2. This CDR3 spans 15 amino acids. CDR1 and CDR2 (germline): MNHNS, SASEGT. DNA of the CDR3: TGTGCCAGCAGTACGGGACTAGCGGGAGCAGATACGCAGTATTTT. As protein: CASSTGLAGADTQYF.

The gene calls are TRBV30 and TRBJ1-2; possibly TRBD1 for D (6 bases). CDR3 size: 13 residues. The V end was cut by 3 bases, the J end by 2 bases, with 10 bases between. The V gene's germline CDR1 is GTSNPN and CDR2 SVGIG (reference sequence). CDR3 amino acids: CAWSRTVNYGYTF. DNA of the CDR3: TGTGCCTGGAGCAGGACAGTAAACTATGGCTACACCTTC.

The table lists this clone with a few counts. V and J are TRBV11-3 and TRBJ2-3; D is unclear. V lost 2 bases and J 0 bases, leaving 6 bases between the germline ends. The CDR3 extends over 14 amino acids. In germline, CDR1 is SGHNT, CDR2 YENEEA. CDR3 loop: CASSLYSSTDTQYF. In DNA form, the CDR3 reads TGTGCCAGCAGCTTATACTCCAGCACAGATACGCAGTATTTT. Drawing the rest from reference TRBV11-3 and TRBJ2-3, the complete variable domain is EAGVVQSPRYKIIEKKQPVAFWCNPISGHNTLYWYLQNLGQGPELLIRYENEEAVDDSQLPKDRFSAERLKGVDSTLKIQPAELGDSAVYLCASSLYSSTDTQYFGPGTRLTVL.

The chain uses TRBV10-3 and TRBJ2-3; 8 bases match TRBD1. The CDR3 is 15 amino acids. Germline CDR1 and CDR2: ENHRY and SYGVKD. V shed 6 bases, J shed 1 base, and the junction held 6 bases outside the gene matches. The CDR3 loop is CAIRDRVAGTDTQYF. The CDR3 DNA is TGTGCCATCAGGGACAGGGTAGCCGGCACAGATACGCAGTATTTT.

J is TRBJ2-3 and V is TRBV9; 7 bases are a match to TRBD1. CDR3 length: 14 amino acids. With V trimmed by 7 bases and J by 3 bases, 8 bases remained unmatched. The germline V gene encodes CDR1 SGDLS and CDR2 YYNGEE. The CDR3 DNA follows: TGTGCCAGCCAGACAGGGATTCCAACAGATACGCAGTATTTT. Its protein is CASQTGIPTDTQYF.

This chain connects TRBV30 to TRBJ1-1; 8 bases align to TRBD1. There are 15 residues in the CDR3. The trim removed 3 bases at V and 4 bases at J, leaving 10 bases unmatched. CDR1 and CDR2 from the germline V gene are GTSNPN and SVGIG (reference sequence). The CDR3 DNA reads as TGTGCCTGGAGGACCCCTGGACAGGGAACCACTGAAGCTTTCTTT. It translates to CAWRTPGQGTTEAFF.

V usage is TRBV7-2 and J usage is TRBJ1-1; 9 positions agree with TRBD1. Per germline, CDR1 SGHTA and CDR2 FQGNSA. Trimming at V came to 5 bases and at J to 1 base, leaving 2 bases not matched to a gene. The CDR3 totals 14 residues. This chain's CDR3 is CASSLTGGNTEAFF. The CDR3 bases are TGTGCCAGCAGCCTGACAGGGGGGAACACTGAAGCTTTCTTT. The full variable domain, its missing parts supplied by reference TRBV7-2 and TRBJ1-1, is GAGVSQSPSNKVTEKGKDVELRCDPISGHTALYWYRQSLGQGLEFLIYFQGNSAPDKSGLPSDRFSAERTGGSVSTLTIQRTQQEDSAVYLCASSLTGGNTEAFFGQGTRLTVV.

The chain employs TRBV4-2 and TRBJ1-1, with TRBD1 identical over 7 bases. CDR1 and CDR2 (germline): LGHNA, YNFKEQ. There are 15 residues in the CDR3. V was pared by 4 bases and J by 4 bases, with 9 bases of the junction left unmatched. CDR3 nucleotide sequence: TGTGCCAGCAGCCCCCGCGACAGGGTCGGCACTGAAGCTTTCTTT. It is translated as CASSPRDRVGTEAFF.

This chain connects TRBV9 to TRBJ2-5, with D hard to call. This CDR3 is 14 amino acids long. The V end lost 0 bases, the J end lost 1 base, and 7 bases lay between the germline ends. The V gene's germline CDR1 is SGDLS and CDR2 YYNGEE. CDR3 in DNA: TGTGCCAGCAGCGTAGCTTCGGGCCAAGAGACCCAGTACTTC. Translation: CASSVASGQETQYF.

The chain couples TRBV9 to TRBJ1-3; 8 bases align to TRBD1. V trimming: 4 bases; J trimming: 4 bases; junction bases outside the gene matches: 10. The CDR3 length is 16 residues. CDR1 and CDR2 (germline): SGDLS, YYNGEE. The CDR3 spells CASSPYQGAGGNTIYF. The CDR3, as DNA: TGTGCCAGCAGCCCCTACCAGGGGGCAGGGGGAAACACCATATATTTT.